One sample yielded the 11 T cell receptor beta chains listed below, sequenced in a study of T cell responses to AZD1222 COVID-19 vaccine. The method was immunoSEQ multiplex PCR; TCRdb's version includes in-frame clones alone and lacks a portion of them. The sample includes over 85,000 clones, about 81% seen only once; the top ten take approximately 4.6%. The sequencing here drew on peripheral blood, taken on day 0 of AZD1222 vaccination. Receptors originate from an adult in good health.

The chain's CDR3 is CATSDSTGANTGELFF. Here the CDR3 DNA reads TGTGCCACCAGTGATTCGACAGGGGCGAACACCGGGGAGCTGTTTTTT. The chain couples TRBV24-1 to TRBJ2-2, with TRBD1 identical over 8 bases. The CDR3 sequence is 16 residues long. Per the germline V gene, CDR1 is KGHDR and CDR2 is SFDVKD. Trimming removed 2 bases from V and 0 bases from J; junction bases left unmatched: 1.

This clone was detected only a few times. The chain links TRBV7-2 to TRBJ2-1; 8 bases are shared with TRBD2. The CDR3 extends over 15 amino acids. With 6 bases clipped from V and 6 bases from J, the junction kept 10 bases outside the gene matches. Germline V gene data show CDR1 as SGHTA and CDR2 as FQGNSA. The CDR3 loop is CASSSEGLALNEQFF. CDR3 nucleotides: TGTGCCAGCAGTTCTGAAGGACTAGCACTCAATGAGCAGTTCTTC.

The rearrangement joins TRBV7-2 to TRBJ1-2; a possible D gene is TRBD1 (5 bases). Germline CDR1 and CDR2: SGHTA and FQGNSA. V lost 2 bases and J 5 bases, leaving 12 bases between the germline ends. The CDR3 totals 14 residues. The CDR3 sequence is CASSLLGRTYGYTF. Written as DNA, the CDR3 is TGTGCCAGCAGCTTATTGGGCCGGACATATGGCTACACCTTC.

The J gene is TRBJ1-4, the V gene TRBV6-2 or TRBV6-3, with TRBD1 identical over 7 bases. Per the germline V gene, CDR1 is MNHEY and CDR2 is SVGEGT. The CDR3 totals 13 residues. Trimming removed 5 bases from V and 7 bases from J; junction bases left unmatched: 4. This CDR3 reads CASSRDRAEKLFF. Written as DNA, the CDR3 is TGTGCCAGCAGTCGCGACAGGGCTGAAAAACTGTTTTTT.

CDR3 sequence (DNA): TGTGCCAGCAGCTTGGTAGGGGGCGGGGAGACCCAGTACTTC. It is translated as CASSLVGGGETQYF. This chain uses TRBV5-5 with TRBJ2-5, with 7 bases aligning to TRBD1. The germline gives CDR1 SGHKS, CDR2 YYEKEE (reference sequence). The CDR3 runs to 14 residues. Trimming cost V 0 bases and J 5 bases; bases outside gene matches: 4.

The rearrangement joins TRBV18 to TRBJ1-2; a possible D gene is TRBD1 (5 bases). The CDR3 totals 14 residues. Germline V gene sequence: CDR1 KGHSH, CDR2 LQKENI. Trimming shortened V by 0 bases and J by 8 bases, and 13 bases separated the two germline ends. CDR3 sequence: CASSPPLGAGGYTF. CDR3 nucleotide sequence: TGTGCCAGCTCACCACCGCTAGGGGCGGGGGGCTACACCTTC.

J is TRBJ1-1 and V is TRBV7-2, with D uncertain. V dropped 0 bases and J dropped 1 base, with 12 bases sitting between them. The CDR3 sequence is 16 residues long. Germline CDR1 reads SGHTA; CDR2 reads FQGNSA. The CDR3, as DNA: TGTGCCAGCAGCTTAGCCCCCTTAAATTCGAACACTGAAGCTTTCTTT. Translation gives CASSLAPLNSNTEAFF.

This chain joins TRBV12-3 or TRBV12-4 and TRBJ1-2; D is undetermined. This CDR3 has 13 residues. Trimming cost V 2 bases and J 4 bases, with 8 bases left between them. The CDR3 here is CASSLLGGYGYTF. The CDR3 DNA sequence: TGTGCCAGCAGTTTACTGGGAGGCTATGGCTACACCTTC.

The chain is built from TRBV27 and TRBJ2-7, with 7 bases fitting TRBD1. V lost 10 bases, J lost 6 bases, and 3 bases stayed unmatched. Per germline, CDR1 MNHEY and CDR2 SMNVEV (reference sequence). The CDR3 is 10 residues long. CDR3 DNA: TGTGCCAAGACAGGGTCCGAGCAGTACTTC. This encodes CAKTGSEQYF.

As to this clone: An end of the junction does not agree with germline; a read error may underlie this. The chain is built from TRBV28 and TRBJ2-5; 11 bases match TRBD1. The CDR3 contains 16 residues. Germline V CDR1 and CDR2: MDHEN, SYDVKM. Here the CDR3 reads CASSRTGGNRREAQYF. CDR3 bases: TGTGCCAGCAGTCGGACAGGGGGCAATCGGAGAGAGGCCCAGTACTTC.

The chain carries TRBV20-1 and TRBJ1-1, with D unresolved. Trimming left V 3 bases short and J 5 bases short, with 16 bases between. CDR3 length: 14 amino acids. Germline CDR1 reads DFQATT; CDR2 reads SNEGSKA (reference sequence). CDR3 residues: CSASRSGFWTEAFF. CDR3 in DNA: TGCAGTGCTAGTCGGTCGGGATTCTGGACTGAAGCTTTCTTT.